This note documents a single TCR beta chain sequence. This entry is derived from a study of blood T cell repertoires in COVID-19. Overall study: Acute and convalescent COVID-19 specimens originated in the United States, Italy and Spain. Nucleic acid was either cDNA or gDNA, and it came from T cells, B-cell-depleted T cells, or PBMCs.

V lost 2 bases and J 4 bases, leaving 12 bases between the germline ends. CDR1 is SEHNR, CDR2 FQNEAQ, per germline (reference sequence). CDR3 length: 14 residues. The protocol was immunoSEQ multiplex PCR, while the TCRdb copy is restricted to in-frame clones and leaves out a portion. The sample consists of approximately 190,000 clones, around 90% of them appearing once. Sequencing input: peripheral blood. The J gene is TRBJ2-7, the V gene TRBV7-9; D uncertain. This TCR was recovered from a man aged 50-59 years with acute or convalescent COVID-19. Here the CDR3 DNA reads TGTGCCAGCAGCTTAAAGGCGGAAAGATACGAGCAGTACTTC. It codes for CASSLKAERYEQYF.